This TCR beta chain came from a study of early T cells in non-severe SARS-CoV-2 infection. Study overall: Investigators sequenced bulk RNA drawn from unsorted whole blood, and chains remained unpaired.

The CDR3 length is 13 residues. With 6 bases removed from V and 2 bases from J, the gap between germline ends came to 10 bases. Germline lookup yields CDR1 LNHDA and CDR2 SQIVND (reference sequence). This clonotype was found many times. Antigen specificity is unknown. General study findings and limits: There was a bias toward anti-spike CD8 responses in VDJdb matching, which missed private and CD4 specificities.

The TCR library protocol was used to attach unique molecular identifiers. These identifiers were attached to individual cDNA molecules. One entry per CDR3 protein, called by TCRdb with MiXCR from the 5' RACE reads. This sample carries about 17,000 distinct CDR3 sequences, about 6% of them seen once, and the ten largest clones take around 7%. The sequence derives from an adult who was a healthcare worker with PCR-confirmed SARS-CoV-2 infection or an uninfected control (not recorded which). V and J are TRBV19 and TRBJ2-5; maybe TRBD2 (6 bases). The sample consisted of whole blood, taken at baseline. As DNA, the CDR3 is TGTGCCAGTAGCGGGGGAGGTCAAGAGACCCAGTACTTC. Protein: CASSGGGQETQYF.